This TCR beta chain was found in a study of blood T cell repertoires in COVID-19. Overall study: Acute and convalescent COVID-19 samples came from the United States, Italy and Spain. PBMCs, B-cell-depleted T cells, or T cells provided the cDNA or gDNA that made up the material.

This CDR3 is 14 amino acids long. The germline CDR1 and CDR2 sequences are MDHEN and SYDVKM. V lost 5 bases and J 6 bases, leaving 14 bases between the germline ends. The sample holds one count of this clone. Study processing details: Amplification of reference gene primers was used by the study to estimate nucleated cell counts. Generated by immunoSEQ multiplex PCR, the TCRdb table keeps only in-frame clones and is missing some. For V, J and clone size, that table is used; D and trimming come from the DNA. The sample has fewer than 40,000 clones, about four fifths seen once. Sequenced input: peripheral blood. The TCR comes from a man in his 70s with acute or convalescent COVID-19. This chain uses TRBV28 with TRBJ1-5, with a possible D match to TRBD1 (6 bases). CDR3 sequence: CASSPDSVGQPQHF. The CDR3, as DNA: TGTGCCAGCAGTCCGGACAGCGTCGGTCAGCCCCAGCATTTT.